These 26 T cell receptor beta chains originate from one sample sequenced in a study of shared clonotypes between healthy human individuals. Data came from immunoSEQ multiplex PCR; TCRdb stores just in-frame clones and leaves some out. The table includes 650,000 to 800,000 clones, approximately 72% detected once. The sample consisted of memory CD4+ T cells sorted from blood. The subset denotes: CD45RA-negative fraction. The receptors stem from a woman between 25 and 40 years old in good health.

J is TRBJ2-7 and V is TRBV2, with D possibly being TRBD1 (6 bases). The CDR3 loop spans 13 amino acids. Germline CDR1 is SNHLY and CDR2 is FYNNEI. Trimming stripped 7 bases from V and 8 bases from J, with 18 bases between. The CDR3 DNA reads TGTGCCAGCATAGGACAGCTAGTTGGGAAGCAGTACTTC. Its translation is CASIGQLVGKQYF.

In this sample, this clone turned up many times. The CDR3 coding sequence is TGCGCCAGCAGCGGACTAGCGGGAGAAGATACGCAGTATTTT. As protein: CASSGLAGEDTQYF. The rearrangement links TRBV5-1 to TRBJ2-3; 13 positions agree with TRBD2. The CDR3 loop spans 14 amino acids. The germline V gene has CDR1 SGHRS and CDR2 YFSETQ. V dropped 4 bases and J dropped 5; count of bases not matched to a gene: 1.

This CDR3 reads CASSRTEGWAYEQYF. CDR3 nucleotide sequence: TGTGCCAGCAGCCGCACTGAGGGTTGGGCCTACGAGCAGTACTTC. V usage is TRBV7-9 and J usage is TRBJ2-7, with D perhaps TRBD2 (5 bases). There are 15 residues in the CDR3. Trimming cost V 5 bases and J 2 bases, with 16 bases left between them. The germline CDR1 and CDR2 sequences are SEHNR and FQNEAQ (reference sequence). Looking up the rest from reference TRBV7-9 and TRBJ2-7 gives the full variable domain: DTGVSQNPRHKITKRGQNVTFRCDPISEHNRLYWYRQTLGQGPEFLTYFQNEAQLEKSRLLSDRFSAERPKGSFSTLEIQRTEQGDSAMYLCASSRTEGWAYEQYFGPGTRLTVT.

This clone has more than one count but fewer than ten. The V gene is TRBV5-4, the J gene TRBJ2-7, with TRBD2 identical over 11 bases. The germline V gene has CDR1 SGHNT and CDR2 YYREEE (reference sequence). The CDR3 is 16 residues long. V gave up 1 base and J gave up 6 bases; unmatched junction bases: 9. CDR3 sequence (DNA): TGTGCCAGCAGCTTGCCCCGACTAGCGGGATCCGCCGAGCAGTACTTC. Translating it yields CASSLPRLAGSAEQYF.

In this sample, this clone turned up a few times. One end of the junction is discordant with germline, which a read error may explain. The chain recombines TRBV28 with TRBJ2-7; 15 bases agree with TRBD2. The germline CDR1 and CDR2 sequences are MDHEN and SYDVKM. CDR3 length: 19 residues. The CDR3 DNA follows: TGCCCCCCGTCTACCGGACTAGCGGGAGGGCCCCAATCACTCTACGAGCAGTACTTC. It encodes CPPSTGLAGGPQSLYEQYF.

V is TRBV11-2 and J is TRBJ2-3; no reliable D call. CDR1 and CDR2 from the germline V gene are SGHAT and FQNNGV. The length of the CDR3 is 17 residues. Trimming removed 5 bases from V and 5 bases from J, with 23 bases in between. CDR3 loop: CASSPSLGIDGGDTQYF. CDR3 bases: TGTGCCAGCAGCCCAAGCTTAGGAATCGACGGCGGAGATACGCAGTATTTT.

The CDR3 DNA is TGTGCCAGCAAGCCAAGGGTAGGAAAGGGAGGCACCGGGGAGCTGTTTTTT. Encoded protein: CASKPRVGKGGTGELFF. V usage is TRBV28 and J usage is TRBJ2-2; possible D gene TRBD2, 6 bases. Between the trimmed V and J ends, which lost 7 bases and 4 bases, there was a span of 22 bases. In germline, CDR1 is MDHEN, CDR2 SYDVKM. The CDR3 length is 17 residues.

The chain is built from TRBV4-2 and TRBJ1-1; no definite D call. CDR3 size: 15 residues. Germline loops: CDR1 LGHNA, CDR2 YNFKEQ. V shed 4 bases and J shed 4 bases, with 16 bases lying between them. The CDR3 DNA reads TGTGCCAGCAGCCCTGGCACAATCGTGGGCACTGAAGCTTTCTTT. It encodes CASSPGTIVGTEAFF.

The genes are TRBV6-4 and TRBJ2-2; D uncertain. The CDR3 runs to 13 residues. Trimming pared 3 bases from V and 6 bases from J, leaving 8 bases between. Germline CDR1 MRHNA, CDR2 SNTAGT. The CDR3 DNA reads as TGTGCCAGCAGTGAGGCCCTTGCCGGGGAGCTGTTTTTT. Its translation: CASSEALAGELFF.

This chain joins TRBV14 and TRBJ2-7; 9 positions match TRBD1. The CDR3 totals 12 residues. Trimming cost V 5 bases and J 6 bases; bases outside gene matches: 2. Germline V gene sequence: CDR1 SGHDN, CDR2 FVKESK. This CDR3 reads CASSWTGAEQYF. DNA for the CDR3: TGTGCCAGCAGCTGGACAGGGGCCGAGCAGTACTTC.

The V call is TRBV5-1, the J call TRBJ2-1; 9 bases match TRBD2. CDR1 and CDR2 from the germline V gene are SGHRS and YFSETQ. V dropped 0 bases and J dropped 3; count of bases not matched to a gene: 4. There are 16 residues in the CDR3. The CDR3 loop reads CASSLEVAGVYNEQFF. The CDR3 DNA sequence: TGCGCCAGCAGCTTGGAAGTAGCGGGAGTCTACAATGAGCAGTTCTTC. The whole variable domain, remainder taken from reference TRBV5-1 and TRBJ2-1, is KAGVTQTPRYLIKTRGQQVTLSCSPISGHRSVSWYQQTPGQGLQFLFEYFSETQRNKGNFPGRFSGRQFSNSRSEMNVSTLELGDSALYLCASSLEVAGVYNEQFFGPGTRLTVL.

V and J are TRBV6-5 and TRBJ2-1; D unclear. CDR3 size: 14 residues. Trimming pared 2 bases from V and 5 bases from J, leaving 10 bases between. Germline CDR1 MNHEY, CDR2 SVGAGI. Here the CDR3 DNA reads TGTGCCAGCAGTTACAGGGCCAGGCACAATGAGCAGTTCTTC. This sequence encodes CASSYRARHNEQFF.

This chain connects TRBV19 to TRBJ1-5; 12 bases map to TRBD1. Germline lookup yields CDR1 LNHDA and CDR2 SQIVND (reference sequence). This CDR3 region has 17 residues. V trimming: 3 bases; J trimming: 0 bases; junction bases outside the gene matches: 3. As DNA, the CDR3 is TGTGCCAGTAGTATCCTGGGACAGGGGGCTAGCAATCAGCCCCAGCATTTT. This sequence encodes CASSILGQGASNQPQHF.

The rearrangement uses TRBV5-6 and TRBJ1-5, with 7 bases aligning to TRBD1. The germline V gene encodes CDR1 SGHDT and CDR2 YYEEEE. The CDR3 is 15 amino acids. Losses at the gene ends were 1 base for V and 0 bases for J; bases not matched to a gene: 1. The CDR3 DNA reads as TGTGCCAGCAGCTTGACAGGGGATAGCAATCAGCCCCAGCATTTT. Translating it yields CASSLTGDSNQPQHF.

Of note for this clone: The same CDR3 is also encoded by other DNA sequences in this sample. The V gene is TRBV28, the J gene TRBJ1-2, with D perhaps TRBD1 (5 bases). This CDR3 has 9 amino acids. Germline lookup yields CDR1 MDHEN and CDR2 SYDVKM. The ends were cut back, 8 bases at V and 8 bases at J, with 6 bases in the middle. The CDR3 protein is CASGGGYTF. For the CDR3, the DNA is TGTGCCAGCGGGGGGGGCTACACCTTC.

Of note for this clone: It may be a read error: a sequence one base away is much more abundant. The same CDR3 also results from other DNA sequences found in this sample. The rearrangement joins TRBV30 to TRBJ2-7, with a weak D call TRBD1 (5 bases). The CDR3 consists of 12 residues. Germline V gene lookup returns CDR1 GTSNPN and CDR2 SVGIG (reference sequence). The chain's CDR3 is CAWSIGQYEQYF. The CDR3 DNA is TGTGCTTGGAGCATCGGACAATACGAGCAGTACTTC. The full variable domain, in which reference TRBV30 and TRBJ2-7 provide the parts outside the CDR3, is SQTIHQWPATLVQPVGSPLSLECTVEGTSNPNLYWYRQAAGRGLQLLFYSVGIGQISSEVPQNLSASRPQDRQFILSSKKLLLSDSGFYLCAWSIGQYEQYFGPGTRLTVT.

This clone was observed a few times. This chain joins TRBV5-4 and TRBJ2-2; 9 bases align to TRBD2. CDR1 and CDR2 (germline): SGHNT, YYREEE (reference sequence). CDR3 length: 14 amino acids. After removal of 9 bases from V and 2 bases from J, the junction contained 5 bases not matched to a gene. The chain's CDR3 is CATLAGENTGELFF. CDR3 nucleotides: TGTGCCACCTTAGCGGGGGAAAACACCGGGGAGCTGTTTTTT.

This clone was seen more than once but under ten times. DNA of the CDR3: TGCGCCAGCAGGCCACCCCTGAGCGGGGACGCCTACAATGAGCAGTTCTTC. The encoded protein is CASRPPLSGDAYNEQFF. This chain connects TRBV5-1 to TRBJ2-1; 7 bases match TRBD2. Germline loops: CDR1 SGHRS, CDR2 YFSETQ. The CDR3 totals 17 residues. V was clipped by 5 bases and J by 2 bases; unmatched bases: 13.

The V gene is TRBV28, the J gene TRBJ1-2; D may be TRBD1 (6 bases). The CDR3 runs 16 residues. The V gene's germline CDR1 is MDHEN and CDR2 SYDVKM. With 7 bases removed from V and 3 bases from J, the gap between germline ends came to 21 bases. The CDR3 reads CASTQGSAGAYYGYTF. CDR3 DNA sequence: TGTGCCAGCACTCAAGGATCGGCAGGGGCCTACTATGGCTACACCTTC.

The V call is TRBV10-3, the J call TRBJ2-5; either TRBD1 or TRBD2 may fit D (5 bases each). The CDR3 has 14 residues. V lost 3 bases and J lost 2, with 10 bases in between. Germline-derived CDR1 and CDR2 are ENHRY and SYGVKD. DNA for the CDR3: TGTGCCATCAGTGAACGGGACCAGCAAGAGACCCAGTACTTC. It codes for CAISERDQQETQYF.

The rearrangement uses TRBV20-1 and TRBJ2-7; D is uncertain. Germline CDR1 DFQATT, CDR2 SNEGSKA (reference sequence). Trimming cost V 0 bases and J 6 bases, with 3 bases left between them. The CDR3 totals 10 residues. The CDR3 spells CSARDIEQYF. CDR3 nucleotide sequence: TGCAGTGCTAGAGATATCGAGCAGTACTTC.

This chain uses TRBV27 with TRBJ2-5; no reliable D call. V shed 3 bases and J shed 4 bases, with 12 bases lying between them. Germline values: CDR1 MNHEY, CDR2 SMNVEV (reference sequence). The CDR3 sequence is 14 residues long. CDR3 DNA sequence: TGTGCCAGCAGTTTTTCCCTGTTGGGAGAGACCCAGTACTTC. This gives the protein CASSFSLLGETQYF.

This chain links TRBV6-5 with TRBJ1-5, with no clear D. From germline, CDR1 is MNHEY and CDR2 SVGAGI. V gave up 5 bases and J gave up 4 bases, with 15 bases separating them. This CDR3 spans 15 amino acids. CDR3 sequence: CASSPIYYKNQPQHF. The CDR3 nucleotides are TGTGCCAGCAGTCCTATATACTACAAGAATCAGCCCCAGCATTTT.

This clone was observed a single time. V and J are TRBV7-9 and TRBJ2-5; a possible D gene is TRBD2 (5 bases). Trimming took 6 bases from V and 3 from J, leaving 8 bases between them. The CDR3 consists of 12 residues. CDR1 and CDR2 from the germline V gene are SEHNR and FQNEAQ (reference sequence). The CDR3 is CASRFGEETQYF. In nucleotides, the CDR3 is TGTGCCAGCAGATTCGGGGAAGAGACCCAGTACTTC.

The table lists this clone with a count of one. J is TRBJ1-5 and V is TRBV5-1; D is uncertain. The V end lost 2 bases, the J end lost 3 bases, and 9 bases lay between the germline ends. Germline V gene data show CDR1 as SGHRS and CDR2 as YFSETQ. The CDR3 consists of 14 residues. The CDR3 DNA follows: TGCGCCAGCAGCTTAGGAGAGGTCAATCAGCCCCAGCATTTT. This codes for CASSLGEVNQPQHF.

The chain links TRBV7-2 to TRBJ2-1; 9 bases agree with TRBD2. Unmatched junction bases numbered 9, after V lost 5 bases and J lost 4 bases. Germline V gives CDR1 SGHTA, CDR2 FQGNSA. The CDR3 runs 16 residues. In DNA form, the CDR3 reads TGTGCCAGCAGCCCACGATTAGCGGGAGTATACAATGAGCAGTTCTTC. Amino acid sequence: CASSPRLAGVYNEQFF.